Presented here are 21 T cell receptor beta chains from one specimen sequenced in a study of blood T cell repertoires in COVID-19. Generated by immunoSEQ multiplex PCR, the TCRdb table keeps only in-frame clones and is missing some. The data show roughly 250,000 clones, with around 88% seen just once and around 1.2% held by the top ten. Sequencing was done on a sample of PBMCs or T cells enriched from blood (not recorded which). All receptors derive from a woman aged 40 to 50 with acute COVID-19.

The chain is built from TRBV9 and TRBJ2-5; the D gene is possibly TRBD2 (7 bases). V was shortened by 3 bases and J by 2 bases, with 23 bases between the two germline ends. This CDR3 has 18 residues. Germline V gene sequence: CDR1 SGDLS, CDR2 YYNGEE. The CDR3 region is CASSERGYGASGQETQYF. The CDR3 DNA follows: TGTGCCAGCAGCGAGAGGGGGTATGGGGCTAGCGGTCAAGAGACCCAGTACTTC.

The chain uses TRBV2 and TRBJ1-5, with 8 positions matching TRBD1. The V gene's germline CDR1 is SNHLY and CDR2 FYNNEI. This CDR3 is 14 amino acids long. Trimming cost V 6 bases and J 4 bases; bases outside gene matches: 5. The DNA of the CDR3 is TGTGCCAGCAGCCATAGGGACAGGAATCAGCCCCAGCATTTT. Protein sequence: CASSHRDRNQPQHF. The variable domain in full, with the rest retrieved from reference TRBV2 and TRBJ1-5, is EPEVTQTPSHQVTQMGQEVILRCVPISNHLYFYWYRQILGQKVEFLVSFYNNEISEKSEIFDDQFSVERPDGSNFTLKIRSTKLEDSAMYFCASSHRDRNQPQHFGDGTRLSIL.

A note on this clone: The identical CDR3 is also encoded by other nucleotide sequences in the sample. CDR3 sequence: CASSPGQRNYGYTF. The DNA for the CDR3 is TGTGCCAGCTCACCTGGACAAAGGAACTATGGCTACACCTTC. V is TRBV18 and J is TRBJ1-2; D might be TRBD1 (5 bases). CDR1 is KGHSH, CDR2 LQKENI, per germline. The CDR3 covers 14 residues. V was clipped by 3 bases and J by 2 bases, with 10 bases between them.

The V gene is TRBV4-3, the J gene TRBJ1-2, with D possibly TRBD1 on 5 matching bases. The CDR3 runs 14 residues. V was clipped by 0 bases and J by 3 bases, with 8 bases between them. CDR1 is LGHNA, CDR2 YSLEER, per germline. The CDR3: CASSQDDSHYGYTF. DNA for the CDR3: TGCGCCAGCAGCCAAGATGACAGCCACTATGGCTACACCTTC.

The genes are TRBV11-2 and TRBJ2-1, with 7 nucleotides matching TRBD1. Trimming took 1 base from V and 13 from J; bases not matched to a gene: 19. The CDR3 consists of 17 residues. The germline V gene encodes CDR1 SGHAT and CDR2 FQNNGV. The CDR3 is CASSLGAGTAGIIGQFF. The CDR3 DNA reads as TGTGCCAGCAGCTTAGGGGCCGGGACAGCCGGGATTATCGGACAGTTCTTC.

The chain combines TRBV6-4 with TRBJ1-1; TRBD1 is a possible D gene (6 bases). The CDR3 has 15 residues. Looked up from germline, CDR1 is MRHNA and CDR2 is SNTAGT. Between the trimmed V and J ends, which lost 3 bases and 1 base, there was a span of 12 bases. Here the CDR3 DNA reads TGTGCCAGCAGTGAGGATTCGGACAGGAACACTGAAGCTTTCTTT. It translates to CASSEDSDRNTEAFF.

This rearrangement joins TRBV27 to TRBJ1-5; D is undetermined. This CDR3 spans 14 amino acids. V shed 3 bases and J shed 7 bases, with 13 bases lying between them. CDR1 is MNHEY and CDR2 is SMNVEV in the germline V gene (reference sequence). CDR3 sequence (DNA): TGTGCCAGCAGTTTTTGGGCCGATCGCCAGCCCCAGCATTTT. Residues: CASSFWADRQPQHF.

The chain joins TRBV20-1 to TRBJ1-6; D remains unclear. Between the trimmed V and J ends, which lost 3 bases and 7 bases, there was a span of 10 bases. The CDR3 covers 13 residues. In germline, CDR1 is DFQATT, CDR2 SNEGSKA (reference sequence). The CDR3 loop reads CSASPRLNSPLHF. As DNA, the CDR3 is TGCAGTGCTAGTCCCCGTTTGAATTCACCCCTCCACTTT.

V gene TRBV28 combines with J gene TRBJ2-7, with TRBD2 as a possible D gene (6 bases). Deletions cut 7 bases from V and 2 bases from J, with 12 bases between. There are 13 residues in the CDR3. CDR1 is MDHEN, CDR2 SYDVKM, per germline. The CDR3 here is CASMAGITYEQYF. In nucleotides, the CDR3 is TGTGCCAGCATGGCGGGGATCACCTACGAGCAGTACTTC.

V and J are TRBV27 and TRBJ1-1; 8 bases fit TRBD1. Germline-derived CDR1 and CDR2 are MNHEY and SMNVEV (reference sequence). V lost 6 bases and J lost 1; bases outside the gene matches: 4. This CDR3 has 14 residues. The CDR3 spells CASSYGQGNTEAFF. CDR3 DNA sequence: TGTGCCAGCAGCTACGGACAGGGGAACACTGAAGCTTTCTTT.

The chain has TRBV9 and TRBJ2-1; 11 positions match TRBD1. Trimming cost V 0 bases and J 7 bases; bases outside gene matches: 6. This CDR3 is built from 16 residues. Germline CDR1 is SGDLS and CDR2 is YYNGEE. The CDR3 spells CASSVDRDRGGNEQFF. Here the CDR3 DNA reads TGTGCCAGCAGCGTAGACCGGGACAGGGGGGGTAATGAGCAGTTCTTC.

V is TRBV18 and J is TRBJ1-2, with D possibly matching TRBD1 (5 bases). V was shortened by 2 bases and J by 8 bases, with 18 bases between the two germline ends. The CDR3 contains 15 residues. The germline V gene has CDR1 KGHSH and CDR2 LQKENI. CDR3 DNA sequence: TGTGCCAGCTCACCATCTCAGGGATGGCGAGAGGGCTACACCTTC. Residues: CASSPSQGWREGYTF.

The chain is built from TRBV29-1 and TRBJ2-2; D uncertain. The V end was cut by 7 bases, the J end by 4 bases, with 16 bases between. The CDR3 is 14 residues long. Per the germline V gene, CDR1 is SQVTM and CDR2 is ANQGSEA. CDR3 sequence (DNA): TGCAGCGGCTCGGTGAGGTCGGGCACCGGGGAGCTGTTTTTT. It specifies CSGSVRSGTGELFF.

The genes are TRBV19 and TRBJ2-2; 9 bases agree with TRBD1. Germline loops: CDR1 LNHDA, CDR2 SQIVND (reference sequence). Germline trimming cut 5 bases from V and 6 bases from J; bases unmatched to any gene: 7. CDR3 length equals 15 residues. The chain's CDR3 is CASSYGTGNAGELFF. CDR3 sequence (DNA): TGTGCCAGTAGTTATGGGACAGGGAATGCCGGGGAGCTGTTTTTT. The full variable domain, completed using reference TRBV19 and TRBJ2-2, is DGGITQSPKYLFRKEGQNVTLSCEQNLNHDAMYWYRQDPGQGLRLIYYSQIVNDFQKGDIAEGYSVSREKKESFPLTVTSAQKNPTAFYLCASSYGTGNAGELFFGEGSRLTVL.

The chain recombines TRBV5-1 with TRBJ2-1; perhaps TRBD2 as D (5 bases). The V gene's germline CDR1 is SGHRS and CDR2 YFSETQ. Between the trimmed V and J ends, which lost 4 bases and 9 bases, there was a span of 23 bases. The CDR3 covers 16 residues. The chain's CDR3 is CASSPPGSGFSGEQFF. The CDR3 nucleotides read TGCGCCAGCAGCCCGCCGGGGTCCGGGTTCTCTGGTGAGCAGTTCTTC. The whole variable domain, filled in from reference TRBV5-1 and TRBJ2-1, reads KAGVTQTPRYLIKTRGQQVTLSCSPISGHRSVSWYQQTPGQGLQFLFEYFSETQRNKGNFPGRFSGRQFSNSRSEMNVSTLELGDSALYLCASSPPGSGFSGEQFFGPGTRLTVL.

The rearrangement links TRBV11-2 to TRBJ1-2; D unresolved. Looked up from germline, CDR1 is SGHAT and CDR2 is FQNNGV. The CDR3 consists of 14 residues. Between the trimmed V and J ends, which lost 5 bases and 2 bases, there was a span of 12 bases. CDR3 residues: CASSRLLGNYGYTF. CDR3 DNA sequence: TGTGCCAGCAGCCGCCTGCTGGGCAACTATGGCTACACCTTC.

The V gene is TRBV5-4, the J gene TRBJ2-1; 9 bases fit TRBD1. V lost 4 bases to trimming and J lost 8 bases; unmatched junction nucleotides: 7. The CDR3 contains 14 residues. Germline CDR1 SGHNT, CDR2 YYREEE (reference sequence). CDR3 DNA: TGTGCCAGCAGCGACAGGGGGGTTATGGATGAGCAGTTCTTC. Protein product: CASSDRGVMDEQFF.

The genes are TRBV5-1 and TRBJ2-3, with a tentative D call TRBD2 (7 bases). From germline, CDR1 is SGHRS and CDR2 YFSETQ. The CDR3 runs to 17 residues. Trimming shortened V by 3 bases and J by 3 bases, and 20 bases separated the two germline ends. CDR3 in DNA: TGCGCCAGCAGCTGGGGAACGGGGGGCGCGGGGACAGATACGCAGTATTTT. This sequence encodes CASSWGTGGAGTDTQYF. Full variable domain (remainder filled in from reference TRBV5-1 and TRBJ2-3): KAGVTQTPRYLIKTRGQQVTLSCSPISGHRSVSWYQQTPGQGLQFLFEYFSETQRNKGNFPGRFSGRQFSNSRSEMNVSTLELGDSALYLCASSWGTGGAGTDTQYFGPGTRLTVL.

V is TRBV7-9 and J is TRBJ1-6; 9 bases align to TRBD1. Germline values: CDR1 SEHNR, CDR2 FQNEAQ (reference sequence). Germline trimming cut 5 bases from V and 10 bases from J; bases unmatched to any gene: 9. This CDR3 contains 15 residues. The DNA of the CDR3 is TGTGCCAGCAGCCCCAGGACAGGGGCTTTCTCACCCCTCCACTTT. Encoded protein: CASSPRTGAFSPLHF. Supplemented by reference TRBV7-9 and TRBJ1-6, the full variable domain reads DTGVSQNPRHKITKRGQNVTFRCDPISEHNRLYWYRQTLGQGPEFLTYFQNEAQLEKSRLLSDRFSAERPKGSFSTLEIQRTEQGDSAMYLCASSPRTGAFSPLHFGNGTRLTVT.

The genes are TRBV7-8 and TRBJ1-1; a possible D gene is TRBD1 (5 bases). CDR1 and CDR2 from the germline V gene are SGHVS and FQNEAQ. The CDR3 has 15 amino acids. The V end was cut by 1 base, the J end by 2 bases, with 11 bases between. The CDR3 DNA reads TGTGCCAGCAGCTTAGTGCGGGGCGGAAACACTGAAGCTTTCTTT. Residues: CASSLVRGGNTEAFF.

This sequence joins TRBV7-2 and TRBJ1-1; D possibly corresponds to TRBD1 (5 bases). Germline CDR1 and CDR2: SGHTA and FQGNSA. The CDR3 length is 15 residues. V was pared by 5 bases and J by 0 bases, with 13 bases between. The CDR3 reads CASSRGGTMNTEAFF. CDR3 in DNA: TGTGCCAGCAGCCGCGGAGGGACTATGAACACTGAAGCTTTCTTT.